This T cell receptor (beta chain) derives from a study of T cell responses to AZD1222 COVID-19 vaccine (dated by TCRdb to the early 2020s). General notes on the study: A total of 230 to 250 trial participants underwent TCR sequencing, of whom about 210 had received two doses of AZD1222 and roughly 26 had received two doses of the MenACWY control vaccine. Enrollment into the trials was organized by age into subgroups of 18-55, 56-69 and 70-plus years, and those subgroups contained approximately 150, 30 and 60 TCR-sequenced participants, respectively.

The time point label of this sample denotes: about 28 days (+/-7) after the second vaccine dose. AZD1222 recipients given second doses at about 4 weeks or at about 12 weeks were pooled, since spike-specific TCR depth and breadth were not found to differ between the two schedules. The vaccinee samples were drawn from two UK trials, COV001 and COV002, one of which was a single-blind randomized controlled phase 2/3 trial testing AZD1222 (ChAdOx1 nCoV-19) in healthy adults. For TCRbeta chain sequencing, PBMC samples from trial participants were taken at day 0 and at day 28 after the second dose. Comment on this clone: The antigen it recognizes is unknown. Base qualities are not at hand, and no much larger clone is one base apart.

Overall study outcomes, separate from this receptor: Reportedly, almost half of the unique spike-specific TCRs recognized epitopes lying outside the regions that are mutated in the B.1.351 and B.1.1.7 variants. The 56-69-year group was small, and its depth increase did not reach significance, likely because of low power. Most participants were white British and females outnumbered males, and the authors suggested that clonal diversity may have been underestimated. Vaccine-associated CD4 TCRs spanned the whole spike protein, with dominant responses in regions 160-218 and 743-854. Because no day 14 peak-response samples were available, repertoires were characterized only after the peak T cell response. Conclusions about previously exposed vaccinees are limited, since just five or six AZD1222 recipients were seropositive for SARS-CoV-2 at baseline. After two AZD1222 doses, both the breadth and the depth of spike-specific TCRs were significantly higher than at day 0 and than in MenACWY recipients.

The CDR1 and CDR2 encoded by the germline V gene (reference sequence) are LGHDT and YNNKEL. Including cysteine and phenylalanine, the CDR3 has 15 amino acids. CDR3 DNA is the only sequence kept; it has 45 bases, read in frame from the first base. V is clipped by 6 bases and J by 6 bases, and the sequence between their germline boundaries is 21 bases long. The CDR3 regions of human TCRbeta chains were subjected to immunosequencing. In the paper's pipeline: TCRs in the repertoires were compared against a reference library of SARS-CoV-2-specific TCRs that had been generated with the MIRA antigen-specificity platform. Breadth was defined as the fraction of unique TCRs that were SARS-CoV-2-associated. Depth was defined as the fraction of total T cells that were SARS-CoV-2-associated. Each spike-specific TCR was assigned to its reactive spike region and to a CD4 or CD8 class using the MIRA data. Log10-transformed breadth and depth values were compared by one-way ANOVA with Sidak's multiple comparisons tests. The clones in this table, taken by TCRdb from immuneACCESS, are in-frame only. Not every clone is retained; where verified, under half of the shortfall comes from an unresolved V gene, and the cause of the rest is unknown. V and J calls and clone size are those listed in that table; D and trimming were worked out from the DNA. For this sample there are 55,000 to 80,000 clones; nearly 90% appear just once. The top ten constitute about 28% of the sample.

The rearrangement combines TRBV3-1 (or the pseudogene TRBV3-2) with TRBJ2-7; possibly the D gene is TRBD1, per 6 matching bases. The sequencing here drew on peripheral blood, taken 28 days after the second AZD1222 dose. The clonotype comes from an adult who received the AZD1222 COVID-19 vaccine. The CDR3 region has the sequence CASSTTDRFASEQYF. The DNA sequence reads TGTGCCAGCAGTACCACTGACAGGTTCGCCTCCGAGCAGTACTTC.